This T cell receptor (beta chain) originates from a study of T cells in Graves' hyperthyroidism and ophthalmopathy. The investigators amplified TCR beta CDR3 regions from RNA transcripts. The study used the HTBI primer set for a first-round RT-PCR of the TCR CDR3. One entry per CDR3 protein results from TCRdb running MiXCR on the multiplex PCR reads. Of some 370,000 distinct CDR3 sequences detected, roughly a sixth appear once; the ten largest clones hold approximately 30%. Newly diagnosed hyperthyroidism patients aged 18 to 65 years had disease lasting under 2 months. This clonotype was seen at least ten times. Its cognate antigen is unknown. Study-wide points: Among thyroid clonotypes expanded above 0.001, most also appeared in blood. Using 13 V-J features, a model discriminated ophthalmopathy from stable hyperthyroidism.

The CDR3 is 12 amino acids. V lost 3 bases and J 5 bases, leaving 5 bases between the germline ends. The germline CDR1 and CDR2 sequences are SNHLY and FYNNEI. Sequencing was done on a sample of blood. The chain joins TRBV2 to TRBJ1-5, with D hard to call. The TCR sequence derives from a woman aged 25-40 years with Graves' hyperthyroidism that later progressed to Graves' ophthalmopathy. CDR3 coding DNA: TGTGCCAGCAGTGACAGTTATCAGCCCCAGCATTTT. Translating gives CASSDSYQPQHF.